This T cell receptor beta chain was profiled in a study of blood T cells in healthy people across ages. Study summary: For every two T cells, template switching captured about one barcoded beta molecule.

This CDR3 has 15 amino acids. Germline values: CDR1 SEHNR, CDR2 FQNEAQ (reference sequence). The J segment lost 5 bases and the V segment lost 3 bases, leaving 4 bases of the junction unmatched. The authors ran a second PCR of about 6 to 12 cycles using a sample-barcoded 5' primer and a J-beta primer mix. TCRdb independently ran MiXCR on the 5' RACE reads; one entry per CDR3 protein. This repertoire shows 1.5 million to 2 million distinct CDR3 sequences, about 50% found once; its top ten account for 2.1%. The sample was blood. This chain joins TRBV7-9 and TRBJ1-6; TRBD1 agrees at 7 bases. This clonotype originated in a woman aged 40 to 55 in good health. CDR3 sequence reads: CASSFQGTDNSPLHF. As DNA, the CDR3 is TGTGCCAGCAGCTTTCAGGGGACAGATAATTCACCCCTCCACTTT.